This TCR beta chain was profiled in a study of shared clonotypes between healthy human individuals. General study results and limits: Blood was the only sampled material, and tissue repertoires likely differ.

Germline V CDR1 and CDR2: LGHNT, FRNRAP. The CDR3 consists of 14 residues. The V and J ends lost 5 bases and 0 bases respectively, with 11 bases between them. The data were produced by immunoSEQ multiplex PCR, yet TCRdb's version contains in-frame clones alone and is incomplete. The sample has 2 million to 3 million clones; roughly nine tenths are singletons. A remark on this clone: What it recognizes is unknown.

The receptor was derived from a man aged 18 to 35 in good health. This chain connects TRBV12-5 to TRBJ2-7; D possibly corresponds to TRBD1 (6 bases). The specimen was naive CD4+ T cells sorted from blood. Indicated subset: CD45RA+ positively selected. CDR3 region: CASGAGTYSYEQYF. The CDR3 DNA sequence: TGTGCTAGTGGTGCCGGGACATACTCCTACGAGCAGTACTTC.